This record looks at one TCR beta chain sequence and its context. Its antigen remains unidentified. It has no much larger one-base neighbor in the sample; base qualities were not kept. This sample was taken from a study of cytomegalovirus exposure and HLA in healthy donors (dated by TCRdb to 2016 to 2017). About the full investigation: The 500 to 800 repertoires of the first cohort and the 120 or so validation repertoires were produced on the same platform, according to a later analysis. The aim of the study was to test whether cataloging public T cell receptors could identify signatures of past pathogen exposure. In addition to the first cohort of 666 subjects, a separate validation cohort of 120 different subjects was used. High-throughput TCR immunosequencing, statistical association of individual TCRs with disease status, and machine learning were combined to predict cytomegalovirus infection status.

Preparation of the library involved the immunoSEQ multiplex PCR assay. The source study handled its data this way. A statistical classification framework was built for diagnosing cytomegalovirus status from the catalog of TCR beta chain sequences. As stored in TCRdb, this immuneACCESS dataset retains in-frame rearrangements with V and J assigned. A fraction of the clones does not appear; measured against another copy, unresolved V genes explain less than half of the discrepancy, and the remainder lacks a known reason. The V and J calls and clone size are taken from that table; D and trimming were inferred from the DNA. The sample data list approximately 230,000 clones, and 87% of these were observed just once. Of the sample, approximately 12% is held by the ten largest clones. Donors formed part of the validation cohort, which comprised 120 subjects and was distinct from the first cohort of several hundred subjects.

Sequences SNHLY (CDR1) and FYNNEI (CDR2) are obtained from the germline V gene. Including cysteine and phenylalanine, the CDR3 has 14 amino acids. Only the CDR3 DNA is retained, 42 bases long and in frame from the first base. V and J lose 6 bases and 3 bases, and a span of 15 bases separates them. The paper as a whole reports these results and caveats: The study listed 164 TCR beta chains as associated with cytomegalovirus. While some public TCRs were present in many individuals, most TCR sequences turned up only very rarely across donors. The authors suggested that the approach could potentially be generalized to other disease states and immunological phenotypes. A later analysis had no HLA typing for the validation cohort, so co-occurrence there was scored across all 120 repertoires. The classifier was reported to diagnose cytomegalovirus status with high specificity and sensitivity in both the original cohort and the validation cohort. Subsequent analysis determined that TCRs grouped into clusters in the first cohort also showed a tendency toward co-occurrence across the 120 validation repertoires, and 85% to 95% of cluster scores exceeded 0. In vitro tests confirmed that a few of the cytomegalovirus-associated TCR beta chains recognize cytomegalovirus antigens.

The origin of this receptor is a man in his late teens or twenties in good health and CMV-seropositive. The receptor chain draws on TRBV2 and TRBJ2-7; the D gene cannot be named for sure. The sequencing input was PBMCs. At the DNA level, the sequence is TGTGCCAGCAGCCCCCCGGGCGTACACTACGAGCAGTACTTC. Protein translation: CASSPPGVHYEQYF. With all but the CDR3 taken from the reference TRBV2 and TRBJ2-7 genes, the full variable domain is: EPEVTQTPSHQVTQMGQEVILRCVPISNHLYFYWYRQILGQKVEFLVSFYNNEISEKSEIFDDQFSVERPDGSNFTLKIRSTKLEDSAMYFCASSPPGVHYEQYFGPGTRLTVT.